Here is one T cell receptor beta chain with its context. Its specificity is unknown. Treatment defined: 15 to 20 received Ad26.COV2.S at low or high dose, single or two shots; about 5 received placebo; per-sample allocation not given. After the first vaccine or placebo injection, samples were drawn on day 63. Recruitment in Boston yielded a donor of adult age, 18-55 years. These data come from a study of Ad26.COV2.S vaccination and SARS-CoV-2 variants. Turning to the study itself: Each vaccinee took Ad26.COV2.S intramuscularly, once or twice 56 days apart.

Method: immunoSEQ multiplex PCR; TCRdb's copy keeps in-frame clones and lacks some. The table has roughly 320,000 clones, around four fifths seen once. Study-level results: The TCR breadth and depth analyses may have understated or missed part of the total T cell responses. Once vaccination had occurred, spike-specific CD8+ and CD4+ T cell responses reportedly showed substantial breadth.

The sequence came from a person aged 18-65 years who received the Ad26.COV2.S COVID-19 vaccine or a placebo. The specimen comprised peripheral blood, sampled in a trial of Ad26.COV2.S vaccine versus placebo.

The CDR3 spells CASSSPGQLNEKLFF. The CDR3 DNA reads as TGTGCCAGCAGCTCCCCGGGACAGCTTAATGAAAAACTGTTTTTT. The chain carries TRBV7-9 and TRBJ1-4; 7 bases are shared with TRBD1. Germline CDR1 reads SEHNR; CDR2 reads FQNEAQ (reference sequence). V trimming: 4 bases; J trimming: 4 bases; junction bases outside the gene matches: 6. The CDR3 totals 15 residues.